A single sample is the source of the 14 T cell receptor beta chains below, sequenced in a study of cytomegalovirus exposure and HLA in healthy donors. This PCR relied on a set of 60 Vbeta primers and 13 Jbeta primers. The repertoire was sequenced with immunoSEQ multiplex PCR; TCRdb's copy has only in-frame clones and lacks some. The table lists some 130,000 clones. The sample was PBMCs. The receptors stem from a woman aged 40 to 50 in good health and CMV-seropositive.

This chain uses TRBV28 with TRBJ1-3; 7 positions agree with TRBD1. Unmatched junction bases numbered 15, after V lost 6 bases and J lost 7 bases. Germline loops: CDR1 MDHEN, CDR2 SYDVKM. The CDR3 loop spans 16 amino acids. The CDR3 DNA sequence: TGTGCCAGCAGGTCCCAGGGGGTAACGAGGGGGAACACCATATATTTT. This translates into CASRSQGVTRGNTIYF.

V is TRBV29-1 and J is TRBJ2-3; tentatively, D is TRBD1 (5 bases). Trimming shortened V by 5 bases and J by 3 bases, and 12 bases separated the two germline ends. Germline V gives CDR1 SQVTM, CDR2 ANQGSEA. The CDR3 spans 13 residues. The CDR3 spells CSVLWQGTDTQYF. Written as DNA, the CDR3 is TGCAGCGTTCTCTGGCAGGGAACAGATACGCAGTATTTT.

The chain employs TRBV19 and TRBJ1-2; the D gene is possibly TRBD1 (6 bases). The CDR3 is 13 residues long. Between the trimmed V and J ends, which lost 5 bases and 4 bases, there was a span of 11 bases. From germline, CDR1 is LNHDA and CDR2 SQIVND (reference sequence). CDR3: CASSSTDSYGYTF. The DNA for the CDR3 is TGTGCCAGTAGTTCCACGGACAGCTATGGCTACACCTTC. Complete variable domain (other parts from reference TRBV19 and TRBJ1-2): DGGITQSPKYLFRKEGQNVTLSCEQNLNHDAMYWYRQDPGQGLRLIYYSQIVNDFQKGDIAEGYSVSREKKESFPLTVTSAQKNPTAFYLCASSSTDSYGYTFGSGTRLTVV.

The V and J genes are TRBV11-1 and TRBJ1-1; 9 bases map to TRBD1. Germline assignment: CDR1 SGHAT and CDR2 FQDESV (reference sequence). The CDR3 runs 16 residues. The J segment lost 4 bases and the V segment lost 3 bases, leaving 9 bases of the junction unmatched. CDR3 nucleotide sequence: TGTGCCAGCAGCTTTGGGGGTGACAGGGGGGTCACTGAAGCTTTCTTT. Protein: CASSFGGDRGVTEAFF.

This chain joins TRBV2 and TRBJ1-6; 8 bases line up with TRBD1. The CDR3 is 13 amino acids. J was trimmed by 7 bases and V by 7 bases; bases with no gene match: 3. The germline V gene has CDR1 SNHLY and CDR2 FYNNEI. DNA for the CDR3: TGTGCCAGCATGGACAGGGACAATTCACCCCTCCACTTT. This sequence encodes CASMDRDNSPLHF.

The V gene is TRBV6-1, the J gene TRBJ2-7; D might be TRBD1 (6 bases). Trimming left V 6 bases short and J 2 bases short, with 17 bases between. The CDR3 contains 15 residues. Germline-derived CDR1 and CDR2 are MNHNS and SASEGT. The CDR3 nucleotides read TGTGCCAGCAGCCCTTTAGGGGGTCACACCTACGAGCAGTACTTC. Protein: CASSPLGGHTYEQYF.

This sequence joins TRBV6-6 and TRBJ2-7; 7 positions match TRBD2. Germline lookup yields CDR1 MNHNY and CDR2 SVGAGI (reference sequence). This CDR3 spans 16 amino acids. Trimming took 2 bases from V and 1 from J; bases not matched to a gene: 8. In DNA form, the CDR3 reads TGTGCCAGCAGTTACGAAGACAGCGGGGTTTCCTACGAGCAGTACTTC. As protein: CASSYEDSGVSYEQYF.

Comment on this clone: Its ends do not fully match the called genes, so a read error is possible. The chain joins TRBV28 to TRBJ1-5, with 8 positions matching TRBD1. This CDR3 has 16 amino acids. Germline CDR1 is MDHEN and CDR2 is SYDVKM. The CDR3 reads CASSFAAPTGAQSQHF. DNA for the CDR3: TGTGCCAGCAGTTTTGCCGCCCCGACAGGGGCTCAGTCCCAGCATTTT.

The rearrangement joins TRBV5-1 to TRBJ2-1; D possibly corresponds to TRBD2 (6 bases). This CDR3 comprises 17 residues. V was cut by 4 bases and J by 0 bases, with 17 bases left in between. CDR1 and CDR2 (germline): SGHRS, YFSETQ. The CDR3 spells CASSPPEGGSSYNEQFF. DNA for the CDR3: TGCGCCAGCAGCCCCCCCGAAGGAGGGAGCTCCTACAATGAGCAGTTCTTC.

The chain recombines TRBV6-5 with TRBJ2-1, with TRBD2 identical over 8 bases. J gave up 6 bases and V 2 bases, and 6 bases lay outside the gene matches. There are 15 residues in the CDR3. Germline V gene lookup returns CDR1 MNHEY and CDR2 SVGAGI. The CDR3 sequence is CASSYVPAGANEQFF. DNA for the CDR3: TGTGCCAGCAGTTACGTCCCAGCGGGAGCCAATGAGCAGTTCTTC.

The J gene is TRBJ2-3, the V gene TRBV30, with TRBD1 as a possible D gene (5 bases). Germline CDR1 and CDR2: GTSNPN and SVGIG (reference sequence). The CDR3 contains 13 residues. V dropped 3 bases and J dropped 5 bases, with 12 bases sitting between them. The CDR3 nucleotides read TGTGCCTGGAGGGAATGGGGCAAAGATACGCAGTATTTT. Protein: CAWREWGKDTQYF.

The chain uses TRBV28 and TRBJ1-1; 10 nucleotides line up with TRBD1. CDR1 and CDR2 from the germline V gene are MDHEN and SYDVKM. The CDR3 totals 14 residues. The V and J ends lost 6 bases and 1 base, in that order; junction bases with no gene match: 2. As DNA, the CDR3 is TGTGCCAGCAGGACAGGGGGCTCGAACACTGAAGCTTTCTTT. Residues: CASRTGGSNTEAFF.

The chain uses TRBV5-1 and TRBJ2-3, with a tentative D call TRBD1 (6 bases). Germline V gene lookup returns CDR1 SGHRS and CDR2 YFSETQ. The CDR3 is 16 residues long. Between the trimmed V and J ends, which lost 4 bases and 0 bases, there was a span of 15 bases. CDR3 DNA: TGCGCCAGCAGCCTACAGGGTGAAGATAGCACAGATACGCAGTATTTT. It yields the protein CASSLQGEDSTDTQYF.

The chain couples TRBV5-1 to TRBJ2-1; 15 bases fit TRBD2. Germline assignment: CDR1 SGHRS and CDR2 YFSETQ. CDR3 length: 18 amino acids. Unmatched junction bases numbered 11, after V lost 4 bases and J lost 6 bases. The CDR3 nucleotides are TGCGCCAGCAGCCCCGGACTAGCGGGAGGGTTTTTGGGCAATGAGCAGTTCTTC. It encodes CASSPGLAGGFLGNEQFF.